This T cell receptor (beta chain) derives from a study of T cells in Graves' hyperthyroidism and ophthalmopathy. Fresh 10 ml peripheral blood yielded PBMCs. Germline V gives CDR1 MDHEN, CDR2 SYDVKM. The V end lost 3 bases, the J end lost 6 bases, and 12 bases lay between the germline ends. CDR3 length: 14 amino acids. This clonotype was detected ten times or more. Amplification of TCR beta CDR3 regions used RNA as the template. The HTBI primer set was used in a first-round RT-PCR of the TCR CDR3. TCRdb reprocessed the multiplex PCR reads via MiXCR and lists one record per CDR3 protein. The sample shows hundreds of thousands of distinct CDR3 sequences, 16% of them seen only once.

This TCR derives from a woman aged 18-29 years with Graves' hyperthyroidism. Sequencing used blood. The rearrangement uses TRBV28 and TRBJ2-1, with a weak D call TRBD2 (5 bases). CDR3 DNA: TGTGCCAGCAGTTTTCTTCACGAGGGCAATGAGCAGTTCTTC. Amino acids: CASSFLHEGNEQFF.